These T cell receptor beta chains were read from a single sample in a study of T cells in Graves' hyperthyroidism and ophthalmopathy. From the multiplex PCR reads, TCRdb called clonotypes with MiXCR, one entry per CDR3 protein. The table lists hundreds of thousands of distinct CDR3 sequences, 35% of them singletons, with around 30% in the top ten. The specimen sequenced was blood. The receptors derive from a woman aged 40 to 50 with Graves' hyperthyroidism. Both conserved end residues are part of each CDR3. The D gene is left open where the match is weak. Not all rows give a size; the values are once, few, many and, for expanded clones, a class.

TRBV7-9	TRBJ2-5	many	TRBD2	CASSLGTSSLGETQYF	TGTGCCAGCAGCTTGGGGACTAGCAGCCTGGGGGAGACCCAGTACTTC
TRBV5-5	TRBJ2-7	few	TRBD2	CASSHSGVAGEGEQYF	TGTGCCAGCAGCCACTCCGGAGTGGCGGGAGAGGGGGAGCAGTACTTC
TRBV2	TRBJ2-1	few	-	CASSEMGANEQFF	TGTGCCAGCAGTGAAATGGGCGCCAATGAGCAGTTCTTC
TRBV7-9	TRBJ1-1	-	TRBD1	CASSPGTGVGHTEAFF	TGTGCCAGCAGCCCCGGGACAGGGGTGGGACACACTGAAGCTTTCTTT
TRBV7-2	TRBJ2-2	few	-	CASSLLGPGAGELFF	TGTGCCAGCAGCCTACTAGGACCCGGGGCCGGGGAGCTGTTTTTT
TRBV10-2	TRBJ2-2	-	TRBD1	CASLDRGNTGELFF	TGCGCCAGCTTGGACAGGGGAAACACCGGGGAGCTGTTTTTT
TRBV19	TRBJ2-7	-	-	CASSDPYGLPYEQYF	TGTGCCAGTAGTGACCCATACGGTCTCCCCTACGAGCAGTACTTC
TRBV15	TRBJ2-7	many	TRBD2	CATSRERGGTYEQYF	TGTGCCACCAGCAGAGAGCGGGGGGGGACCTACGAGCAGTACTTC
TRBV2	TRBJ1-1	-	-	CASSAGGPGTEAFF	TGTGCCAGCAGCGCGGGGGGGCCGGGCACTGAAGCTTTCTTT
TRBV7-8	TRBJ1-6	-	-	CASRKRGAGSPLHF	TGTGCCAGCAGAAAGCGGGGGGCAGGTTCACCCCTCCACTTT
TRBV7-3	TRBJ2-7	few	TRBD1	CASRGGQGAFDEQYF	TGTGCCAGCAGGGGGGGACAGGGGGCATTCGACGAGCAGTACTTC
TRBV13	TRBJ1-2	many	TRBD1	CASSSQTGAGYTF	TGTGCCAGCAGCTCCCAGACAGGGGCTGGCTACACCTTC
TRBV20-1	TRBJ1-2	-	-	CSASRANYGYTF	TGCAGTGCTAGCAGGGCAAACTATGGCTACACCTTC
TRBV7-2	TRBJ2-7	-	-	CVSSYDKDYYEQYF	TGTGTCAGCAGCTACGACAAAGATTACTACGAGCAGTACTTC
TRBV11-2	TRBJ1-6	-	TRBD1	CARPRDRESPLHF	TGTGCCCGGCCCCGGGACAGGGAATCACCCCTCCACTTT
TRBV20-1	TRBJ2-2	many	TRBD2	CSVSSGRDTGELFF	TGCAGTGTCAGTAGCGGGAGGGACACCGGGGAGCTGTTTTTT
TRBV4-1	TRBJ1-5	once	-	CASSQYDSGDQPQHF	TGCGCCAGCAGCCAATACGACTCTGGAGATCAGCCCCAGCATTTT
TRBV2	TRBJ2-3	-	-	CASSLASVSTDTQYF	TGTGCCAGCAGCTTGGCTAGCGTATCCACAGATACGCAGTATTTT
TRBV20-1	TRBJ1-3	many	TRBD1	CSAGSVGQGTGNTIYF	TGCAGTGCTGGCAGCGTCGGACAGGGGACTGGAAACACCATATATTTT
TRBV11-2	TRBJ2-7	-	-	CASSLKRTVSSYERYF	TGTGCCAGCAGCTTAAAGAGGACAGTTAGCTCCTACGAGCGGTACTTC
TRBV29-1	TRBJ2-7	-	TRBD1	CSFSGTGEYEQYF	TGCAGCTTTTCCGGGACAGGGGAATACGAGCAGTACTTC
TRBV10-1	TRBJ1-1	-	-	CASSTLRALGTEASF	TGTGCCAGCAGTACTCTCCGAGCCTTGGGGACTGAAGCTTCCTTT
TRBV7-2	TRBJ2-7	-	-	CASSLLPGAKGEQYF	TGTGCCAGCAGCTTACTCCCAGGGGCCAAGGGAGAGCAGTACTTC
TRBV29-1	TRBJ2-6	-	TRBD2	CSVSTGLAGANVLTF	TGCAGCGTTTCTACTGGACTAGCGGGGGCCAACGTCCTGACTTTC
TRBV5-1	TRBJ2-7	-	-	CASSLEGRRDPSWDEQYF	TGCGCCAGCAGCTTGGAAGGGCGGAGAGACCCTTCATGGGACGAGCAGTACTTC
TRBV4-3	TRBJ2-2	few	TRBD1	CASSQDGTANTGELFF	TGCGCCAGCAGCCAAGACGGGACAGCGAACACCGGGGAGCTGTTTTTT
TRBV7-2	TRBJ1-1	-	TRBD1	CASSHGRTGWGTEAFF	TGTGCCAGCAGCCACGGAAGGACAGGGTGGGGAACTGAAGCTTTCTTT
TRBV10-3	TRBJ2-7	-	TRBD2	CAIRIAGAGEQYF	TGTGCCATCAGGATAGCGGGAGCCGGGGAGCAGTACTTC